This T cell receptor (beta chain) derives from a study of cytomegalovirus exposure and HLA in healthy donors. Overall study results and limits: The classifier reportedly diagnosed cytomegalovirus status with high specificity and sensitivity.

Among the donors, all were healthy bone marrow donors. Donors were nominally healthy when sampled, though unrecorded immune exposures were likely. Worth noting for this clone: No antigen is known for it.

Amplification used 60 Vbeta primers and 13 Jbeta primers. Here immunoSEQ multiplex PCR was the method, and the copy in TCRdb shows in-frame clones only, minus some. This table has some 90,000 clones, nearly 80% appearing once. This TCR was sampled from a female donor in good health and CMV-seronegative. Sequencing input: PBMCs.

The CDR3 DNA sequence: TGTGCCAGCAGTGGGGACGGGACATCTTATGGCTACACCTTC. Protein: CASSGDGTSYGYTF. The chain is built from TRBV6-1 and TRBJ1-2; tentative D call: TRBD1 (6 bases). From germline, CDR1 is MNHNS and CDR2 SASEGT. Trimming cost V 4 bases and J 5 bases, with 14 bases left between them. The length of the CDR3 is 14 residues.